Described below is a single TCR beta chain sequence and its context. The antigen remains unidentified. The source of the sample is a study of cytomegalovirus exposure and HLA in healthy donors. Whole-study findings and limits: Likely technical artifact: a cluster of highly shared sequence variants. Researchers reported in a later analysis that a missense DCLRE1C variant was tied to TCR beta V- and J-gene trimming.

This CDR3 has 15 residues. CDR1 is MDHEN, CDR2 SYDVKM, per germline. Trimming cost V 9 bases and J 2 bases, with 20 bases left between them. The PCR was carried out with 60 Vbeta primers and 13 Jbeta primers. The data were produced by immunoSEQ multiplex PCR, yet TCRdb's version contains in-frame clones alone and is incomplete. Recorded here are about 130,000 clones; the top ten clones represent roughly 2%. The gene calls are TRBV28 and TRBJ2-7; unclear D gene. The clonotype was recovered from a woman aged 55-69 years in good health and CMV-seronegative. The sample taken for sequencing was PBMCs. CDR3 sequence: CASRTPGARAYEQYF. CDR3 bases: TGTGCCAGTAGAACTCCCGGAGCGAGAGCCTACGAGCAGTACTTC.